Listed below are T cell receptor beta chains from one sample, sequenced in a study of blood T cell repertoires in COVID-19. Clones were read by immunoSEQ multiplex PCR, and TCRdb kept only the in-frame ones, dropping some. The table lists 210,000 or so clones, more than 70% of them singletons. The material sequenced was PBMCs or T cells enriched from blood (not recorded which). The receptors come from a man between 25 and 39 years old with acute COVID-19. CDR3s include the opening cysteine and the closing phenylalanine or tryptophan. Fields, in order: D gene, J gene, V gene, clone size, CDR3 DNA, CDR3 protein. The D gene is left open where the match is weak. Some rows mark clone size as missing; the rest say once, few, many or name a class of expanded clone.

d_gene: TRBD1; j_gene: TRBJ1-2; v_gene: TRBV5-4; abundance: -; CDR3nt: TGTGCCAGCAGCTTACCGGGACAGGCTCATGGCTACACCTTC; CDR3aa: CASSLPGQAHGYTF
d_gene: TRBD1; j_gene: TRBJ2-7; v_gene: TRBV9; abundance: -; CDR3nt: TGTGCCAGCAGCGTAGGTTGGACAGGATCCTACGAGCAGTACTTC; CDR3aa: CASSVGWTGSYEQYF
d_gene: -; j_gene: TRBJ1-2; v_gene: TRBV10-2; abundance: once; CDR3nt: TGCGCCAGCTCCCACGCGGAGGGGACGTCGGGCTACACCTTC; CDR3aa: CASSHAEGTSGYTF
d_gene: -; j_gene: TRBJ1-6; v_gene: TRBV7-9; abundance: -; CDR3nt: TGTGCCAGCAGCCATCTGGGGGGATCCTATAATTCACCCCTCCACTTT; CDR3aa: CASSHLGGSYNSPLHF
d_gene: TRBD1; j_gene: TRBJ1-2; v_gene: TRBV4-1; abundance: -; CDR3nt: TGCGCCAGCAGCCAAGCAGGAACAGGGGGCGCCTATGGCTACACCTTC; CDR3aa: CASSQAGTGGAYGYTF
d_gene: -; j_gene: TRBJ1-1; v_gene: TRBV2; abundance: -; CDR3nt: TGTGCCAGCAGTTTTCAGGATGTCGGTGCCACTGAAGCTTTCTTT; CDR3aa: CASSFQDVGATEAFF
d_gene: -; j_gene: TRBJ1-2; v_gene: TRBV6-1; abundance: -; CDR3nt: TGTGCCAGCAGTGATTTGGGGAGAGGCTACACCTTC; CDR3aa: CASSDLGRGYTF
d_gene: TRBD2; j_gene: TRBJ2-5; v_gene: TRBV27; abundance: -; CDR3nt: TGTGCCAGCAGTTTCCCGGGGGGAGAGACCCAGTACTTC; CDR3aa: CASSFPGGETQYF
d_gene: TRBD1; j_gene: TRBJ1-5; v_gene: TRBV27; abundance: -; CDR3nt: TGTGCCAGCAGTTCCGGGACAGGAAATCAGCCCCAGCATTTT; CDR3aa: CASSSGTGNQPQHF
d_gene: -; j_gene: TRBJ1-1; v_gene: TRBV18; abundance: -; CDR3nt: TGTGCCAGCTCACTTACAGGGTTTGAAGCTTTCTTT; CDR3aa: CASSLTGFEAFF
d_gene: -; j_gene: TRBJ2-5; v_gene: TRBV11-2; abundance: -; CDR3nt: TGTGCCAGCAGCGGGAGCCGAGCGGTCCAAGAGACCCAGTACTTC; CDR3aa: CASSGSRAVQETQYF
d_gene: -; j_gene: TRBJ1-2; v_gene: TRBV5-5; abundance: -; CDR3nt: TGTGCCAGCAGTTCCCAGGCGAACTATGGCTACACCTTC; CDR3aa: CASSSQANYGYTF
d_gene: TRBD2; j_gene: TRBJ2-3; v_gene: TRBV29-1; abundance: -; CDR3nt: TGCAGCGCCCAGACTAGCTCGGGCACAGATACGCAGTATTTT; CDR3aa: CSAQTSSGTDTQYF
d_gene: TRBD1; j_gene: TRBJ1-4; v_gene: TRBV10-2; abundance: -; CDR3nt: TGCGCCAGCAGGGGGACAGGGGGGGGTGAAAAACTGTTTTTT; CDR3aa: CASRGTGGGEKLFF
d_gene: TRBD2; j_gene: TRBJ2-7; v_gene: TRBV19; abundance: -; CDR3nt: TGTGCCAGTAGTACCGGGCTAGCGGGGAGCTACGAGCAGTACTTC; CDR3aa: CASSTGLAGSYEQYF
d_gene: -; j_gene: TRBJ1-3; v_gene: TRBV4-1; abundance: -; CDR3nt: TGCGCCAGCTCACACAGCTCTGGAAACACCATATATTTT; CDR3aa: CASSHSSGNTIYF
d_gene: -; j_gene: TRBJ1-2; v_gene: TRBV19; abundance: once; CDR3nt: TGTGCCAGTTCGGAGGACGGAAGGCGCGGCTACACCTTC; CDR3aa: CASSEDGRRGYTF
d_gene: -; j_gene: TRBJ1-2; v_gene: TRBV19; abundance: few; CDR3nt: TGTGCCAGTAGTCCGACGACAGCAGATGGCTACACCTTC; CDR3aa: CASSPTTADGYTF
d_gene: -; j_gene: TRBJ1-6; v_gene: TRBV28; abundance: -; CDR3nt: TGTGCCAGCAGTTTAGGAAGACACTTAAATTCACCCCTCCACTTT; CDR3aa: CASSLGRHLNSPLHF
d_gene: TRBD1; j_gene: TRBJ2-7; v_gene: TRBV5-3; abundance: -; CDR3nt: TGTGCCAGAAGCCTGGCCGGGACAGGGGGTCCTACCTACGAGCAGTACTTC; CDR3aa: CARSLAGTGGPTYEQYF
d_gene: -; j_gene: TRBJ2-5; v_gene: TRBV4-1; abundance: -; CDR3nt: TGCGCCAGCAGCCGGGACTCGGAGACCCAGTACTTC; CDR3aa: CASSRDSETQYF
d_gene: -; j_gene: TRBJ2-2; v_gene: TRBV15; abundance: -; CDR3nt: TGTGCCACCAGCAGAGATCTTGCAGGGGCCGCCGGGGAGCTGTTTTTT; CDR3aa: CATSRDLAGAAGELFF
d_gene: -; j_gene: TRBJ1-2; v_gene: TRBV7-2; abundance: -; CDR3nt: TGTGCCAGCCGATCACAAAATGAAGTGGATGGCTACACCTTC; CDR3aa: CASRSQNEVDGYTF
d_gene: TRBD2; j_gene: TRBJ2-5; v_gene: TRBV5-4; abundance: -; CDR3nt: TGTGCCAGCAGCTTGCGAGCGGGGGGCAAAGAGACCCAGTACTTC; CDR3aa: CASSLRAGGKETQYF
d_gene: -; j_gene: TRBJ1-2; v_gene: TRBV13; abundance: -; CDR3nt: TGTGCCAGCAGCTTAGGCGTTATTGGAGGGACCAGCGGCTACACCTTC; CDR3aa: CASSLGVIGGTSGYTF
d_gene: TRBD1; j_gene: TRBJ2-1; v_gene: TRBV27; abundance: -; CDR3nt: TGTGCCAGCAGATCATCCGGGACAGGGCAAGTCTTC; CDR3aa: CASRSSGTGQVF
d_gene: -; j_gene: TRBJ1-1; v_gene: TRBV5-1; abundance: -; CDR3nt: TGCGCCAGCAGCTTGAGACAGCCCGACACTGAAGCTTTCTTT; CDR3aa: CASSLRQPDTEAFF
d_gene: TRBD1; j_gene: TRBJ2-7; v_gene: TRBV9; abundance: -; CDR3nt: TGTGCCAGCAGCGTAGGGGACAGGAGCTCCTACGAGCAGTACTTC; CDR3aa: CASSVGDRSSYEQYF
d_gene: TRBD1; j_gene: TRBJ1-5; v_gene: TRBV4-1; abundance: -; CDR3nt: TGCGCCAGCAGCCTTGGGACAGGGGATCAGCCCCAGCATTTT; CDR3aa: CASSLGTGDQPQHF
d_gene: TRBD1; j_gene: TRBJ2-7; v_gene: TRBV15; abundance: once; CDR3nt: TGTGCCACCAGCAGCTACCTTTTAACTACAGGGGGCCGTGGCTACGAGCAGTACTTC; CDR3aa: CATSSYLLTTGGRGYEQYF
d_gene: -; j_gene: TRBJ1-1; v_gene: TRBV4-2; abundance: -; CDR3nt: TGTGCCAGCAGCCAAGAAGATGGACAGTTGAACACTGAAGCTTTCTTT; CDR3aa: CASSQEDGQLNTEAFF
d_gene: TRBD1; j_gene: TRBJ1-5; v_gene: TRBV12-5; abundance: -; CDR3nt: TGTGCTAGTGCCTTGACAGGGAATCAGCCCCAGCATTTT; CDR3aa: CASALTGNQPQHF
d_gene: TRBD1; j_gene: TRBJ1-1; v_gene: TRBV5-4; abundance: few; CDR3nt: TGTGCCAGCAGCTTCGACAGGGTCACTGAAGCTTTCTTT; CDR3aa: CASSFDRVTEAFF
d_gene: -; j_gene: TRBJ2-1; v_gene: TRBV19; abundance: -; CDR3nt: TGTGCCAGTAGTAGTCGAGGGGGGCGGGAGTACAATGAGCAGTTCTTC; CDR3aa: CASSSRGGREYNEQFF
d_gene: -; j_gene: TRBJ1-1; v_gene: TRBV12-3/TRBV12-4; abundance: -; CDR3nt: TGTGCCAGCAGGTCAGGGAAGCAAGGAGCTTTCTTT; CDR3aa: CASRSGKQGAFF
d_gene: TRBD1; j_gene: TRBJ1-1; v_gene: TRBV29-1; abundance: -; CDR3nt: TGCAGCGTTAACAGGGGGCCGACTGAAGCTTTCTTT; CDR3aa: CSVNRGPTEAFF
d_gene: TRBD1; j_gene: TRBJ1-5; v_gene: TRBV27; abundance: -; CDR3nt: TGTGCCAGCCCCCGACCATGGGACAGCCAAGTTCAGCCCCAGCATTTT; CDR3aa: CASPRPWDSQVQPQHF
d_gene: -; j_gene: TRBJ2-2; v_gene: TRBV7-9; abundance: -; CDR3nt: TGTGCCAGCAGCTTTGGAGCGCTCGGGGAGCTGTTTTTT; CDR3aa: CASSFGALGELFF
d_gene: -; j_gene: TRBJ2-1; v_gene: TRBV6-5; abundance: -; CDR3nt: TGTGCCAGCAGGAGCGGGACACGGGTCCATGAGCAGTTCTTC; CDR3aa: CASRSGTRVHEQFF
d_gene: -; j_gene: TRBJ1-3; v_gene: TRBV2; abundance: -; CDR3nt: TGTGCCAGCAGTGGCCAGAACTCTGGAAACACCATATATTTT; CDR3aa: CASSGQNSGNTIYF
d_gene: -; j_gene: TRBJ1-6; v_gene: TRBV14; abundance: -; CDR3nt: TGTGCCAGCAGCCAAGTTGCAGGGAATAATTCACCCCTCCACTTT; CDR3aa: CASSQVAGNNSPLHF
d_gene: -; j_gene: TRBJ2-3; v_gene: TRBV9; abundance: -; CDR3nt: TGTGCCAGCAGCGTAGGGCTTACAACAGATACGCAGTATTTT; CDR3aa: CASSVGLTTDTQYF
d_gene: -; j_gene: TRBJ2-3; v_gene: TRBV4-1; abundance: -; CDR3nt: TGCGCCAGCAGCCAAGAAAGGACAGCTTCAGATACGCAGTATTTT; CDR3aa: CASSQERTASDTQYF
d_gene: -; j_gene: TRBJ1-2; v_gene: TRBV19; abundance: -; CDR3nt: TGTGCCAGTGGGGACTGGGTTGACTATGGCTACACCTTC; CDR3aa: CASGDWVDYGYTF
d_gene: -; j_gene: TRBJ1-1; v_gene: TRBV9; abundance: -; CDR3nt: TGTGCCAGCAGCGTAGCTGACAGTGGAACTGAAGCTTTCTTT; CDR3aa: CASSVADSGTEAFF
d_gene: -; j_gene: TRBJ2-5; v_gene: TRBV18; abundance: -; CDR3nt: TGTGCCAGCTCCACGTCCCGGGTCTCAGAGACCCAGTACTTC; CDR3aa: CASSTSRVSETQYF
d_gene: TRBD1; j_gene: TRBJ2-6; v_gene: TRBV9; abundance: -; CDR3nt: TGTGCCAGCAGCGTAGCAGGGACAGGGGACTCTGGGGCCAACGTCCTGACTTTC; CDR3aa: CASSVAGTGDSGANVLTF
d_gene: TRBD1; j_gene: TRBJ2-7; v_gene: TRBV9; abundance: -; CDR3nt: TGTGCCAGCAGCGTGGGACAGGGAGGGGGCGAGCAGTACTTC; CDR3aa: CASSVGQGGGEQYF
d_gene: -; j_gene: TRBJ1-1; v_gene: TRBV28; abundance: -; CDR3nt: TGTGCCAGCAGTTTAGCGGGGGACGCTGAAGCTTTCTTT; CDR3aa: CASSLAGDAEAFF
d_gene: -; j_gene: TRBJ1-5; v_gene: TRBV6-1; abundance: -; CDR3nt: TGTGCCAGCAGTGAAGTAAATTATAGCAATCAGCCCCAGCATTTT; CDR3aa: CASSEVNYSNQPQHF
d_gene: -; j_gene: TRBJ2-3; v_gene: TRBV18; abundance: -; CDR3nt: TGTGCCAGCTCACCGGGCGTGCAAGATACGCAGTATTTT; CDR3aa: CASSPGVQDTQYF
d_gene: TRBD2; j_gene: TRBJ2-3; v_gene: TRBV10-3; abundance: -; CDR3nt: TGTGCCATCAGCGCGACTAGCGGGGGCACAGATACGCAGTATTTT; CDR3aa: CAISATSGGTDTQYF
d_gene: -; j_gene: TRBJ1-2; v_gene: TRBV28; abundance: -; CDR3nt: TGTGCCAGCAGCCTCACGGGGGGCTATGGCTACACCTTC; CDR3aa: CASSLTGGYGYTF
d_gene: TRBD1; j_gene: TRBJ1-2; v_gene: TRBV10-3; abundance: -; CDR3nt: TGTGCCATCACCCCGGGACAGGGTAACTATGGCTACACCTTC; CDR3aa: CAITPGQGNYGYTF
d_gene: -; j_gene: TRBJ2-7; v_gene: TRBV10-3; abundance: -; CDR3nt: TGTGCCATCAGTGAACTCTACGAGCAGTACTTC; CDR3aa: CAISELYEQYF